This T cell receptor (beta chain) was identified in a study of cytomegalovirus exposure and HLA in healthy donors. Germline V CDR1 and CDR2: SGHRS, YFSETQ. V lost 4 bases and J lost 1; bases outside the gene matches: 5. The CDR3 covers 14 residues. Comment on this clone: Its cognate antigen is unknown.

Regarding the study as a whole: Testing in vitro showed three CMV-associated chains specific for CMV antigens. In a later analysis, TCR beta V- and J-gene trimming showed a link to a missense DCLRE1C variant.

PCR amplification relied on 60 Vbeta primers (plus 13 Jbeta primers). This table comes from immunoSEQ multiplex PCR, and its TCRdb copy is limited to in-frame clones, with some not included. This sample yields tens of thousands of clones, of which around 77% are seen a single time; about 7.3% belongs to the top ten. Sequencing was performed on PBMCs. This chain connects TRBV5-1 to TRBJ2-7; 7 nucleotides agree with TRBD1. The receptor was derived from a man aged 25-40 years in good health and CMV-seronegative. CDR3: CASSMDRQSYEQYF. CDR3 coding DNA: TGCGCCAGCAGCATGGACAGGCAGTCCTACGAGCAGTACTTC.